This T cell receptor beta chain originates from a study of T cells in Graves' hyperthyroidism and ophthalmopathy. Amplification of TCR beta CDR3 regions was performed using RNA transcripts as template. HTBI primers were used for first-round RT-PCR of the TCR CDR3. TCRdb fed the multiplex PCR reads into MiXCR, producing one record per CDR3 protein. This repertoire shows around 490,000 distinct CDR3 sequences, approximately 20% found once; its top ten account for 47%. The germline V and J ends were trimmed by 0 bases and 1 base, with 13 bases remaining between them. The CDR3 is made up of 16 amino acids. Germline CDR1 SGHRS, CDR2 YFSETQ. There are many counts of this clonotype.

This clonotype was obtained from a middle-aged man with Graves' ophthalmopathy. The sample comprised blood. This rearrangement joins TRBV5-1 to TRBJ1-1, with a possible D match to TRBD1 (6 bases). The chain's CDR3 is CASSLAEGGGNTEAFF. The CDR3 DNA sequence: TGCGCCAGCAGCTTGGCCGAAGGGGGTGGGAACACTGAAGCTTTCTTT.